This TCR beta chain is from a study of cytomegalovirus exposure and HLA in healthy donors. Study-level background: Most donors, roughly 82% of approximately 400 genotyped, fell in the Caucasian-associated ancestry cluster.

The CDR3 totals 11 residues. Germline values: CDR1 MNHEY, CDR2 SVGAGI. With 60 Vbeta and 13 Jbeta primers, the PCR was carried out. Study processing details: A follow-up analysis tallied around 80 million unique TCR beta chains, 9 million to 11 million shared. Here immunoSEQ multiplex PCR was the method, and the copy in TCRdb shows in-frame clones only, minus some. V and J calls plus clone size are reproduced from that table; the DNA served to infer D and trimming. The data contain 150,000 to 200,000 clones, 81% of them singletons. The receptor was derived from a man aged 18 to 30 in good health and CMV-seronegative. The sequenced material came from PBMCs. J is TRBJ2-6 and V is TRBV6-5; no reliable D call. The CDR3 nucleotides read TGTGCATTATCTGGGGCCAACGTCCTGACTTTC. As protein: CALSGANVLTF.